This TCR beta chain was identified in a study of blood T cell repertoires in COVID-19. This table comes from immunoSEQ multiplex PCR, and its TCRdb copy is limited to in-frame clones, with some not included. The table includes tens of thousands of clones, roughly 81% detected once. Trimming shortened V by 3 bases and J by 0 bases, and 15 bases separated the two germline ends. The CDR3 length is 17 residues. The germline V gene has CDR1 SEHNR and CDR2 FQNEAQ (reference sequence). This TCR derives from a human donor in a cohort sampled during active COVID-19. Sequencing input: peripheral blood. The rearrangement links TRBV7-9 to TRBJ1-3, with D possibly being TRBD1 (5 bases). The CDR3 nucleotides are TGTGCCAGCAGCTTGCAGGGTAAATTCAGCTCTGGAAACACCATATATTTT. Protein sequence: CASSLQGKFSSGNTIYF.